Below, 14 T cell receptor beta chains from the same sample are listed, as sequenced in a study of T cells in localized non-small cell lung cancer. TCRdb's copy holds only in-frame clones and misses some; the assay was immunoSEQ multiplex PCR. The sample shows about 82,000 clones, over 70% of them seen only once. The sequencing here drew on PBMCs, taken before any cancer treatment. All receptors derive from a man aged 40 to 75 with stage II squamous cell lung carcinoma.

This clone was observed a single time. V and J are TRBV7-8 and TRBJ2-3, with 9 bases identical to TRBD1. Per germline, CDR1 SGHVS and CDR2 FQNEAQ. V shed 0 bases and J 1 base; nucleotides not matched to a gene: 2. CDR3 length: 16 amino acids. CDR3 loop: CASSLARTGGTDTQYF. CDR3 sequence (DNA): TGTGCCAGCAGCTTAGCGCGGACAGGGGGCACAGATACGCAGTATTTT.

This clone was recorded a few times. The chain has TRBV19 and TRBJ1-5; D ambiguous. The CDR3 runs 15 residues. Trimming pared 0 bases from V and 0 bases from J, leaving 6 bases between. CDR1 LNHDA and CDR2 SQIVND come from the germline V gene (reference sequence). The CDR3 loop reads CASSIDNGSNQPQHF. The CDR3, as DNA: TGTGCCAGTAGTATAGATAACGGTAGCAATCAGCCCCAGCATTTT.

The sample holds a few counts of this clone. This rearrangement joins TRBV4-1 to TRBJ2-3; 11 nucleotides align to TRBD2. The CDR3 is 19 residues long. Per germline, CDR1 MGHRA and CDR2 YSYEKL. Trimming took 1 base from V and 0 from J; bases not matched to a gene: 9. DNA of the CDR3: TGCGCCAGCAGCCAAGTTCCGGGACTAGCGGCCCTGAGCACAGATACGCAGTATTTT. Protein product: CASSQVPGLAALSTDTQYF.

The chain combines TRBV2 with TRBJ2-7; 7 positions match TRBD1. Germline trimming cut 4 bases from V and 3 bases from J; bases unmatched to any gene: 6. This CDR3 comprises 14 residues. The germline gives CDR1 SNHLY, CDR2 FYNNEI. Here the CDR3 DNA reads TGTGCCAGCAGTGGGCACAGGGGTCGCTACGAGCAGTACTTC. It specifies CASSGHRGRYEQYF.

The chain carries TRBV9 and TRBJ2-3; D call uncertain. The germline V gene encodes CDR1 SGDLS and CDR2 YYNGEE. The CDR3 is 13 amino acids. Trimming removed 2 bases from V and 3 bases from J, with 7 bases in between. CDR3 loop: CASSVESTDTQYF. The CDR3 DNA reads as TGTGCCAGCAGCGTGGAGTCAACAGATACGCAGTATTTT.

This chain joins TRBV7-9 and TRBJ2-7; D is ambiguous. The CDR3 extends over 14 amino acids. Germline values: CDR1 SEHNR, CDR2 FQNEAQ (reference sequence). With 5 bases removed from V and 3 bases from J, the gap between germline ends came to 14 bases. CDR3 protein: CASSPHGSVYEQYF. In nucleotides, the CDR3 is TGTGCCAGCAGCCCTCACGGGTCAGTCTACGAGCAGTACTTC. Combining the CDR3 with reference TRBV7-9 and TRBJ2-7 gives the whole variable domain DTGVSQNPRHKITKRGQNVTFRCDPISEHNRLYWYRQTLGQGPEFLTYFQNEAQLEKSRLLSDRFSAERPKGSFSTLEIQRTEQGDSAMYLCASSPHGSVYEQYFGPGTRLTVT.

In regard to this clone: The sample contains more than one DNA sequence encoding this CDR3. Written as DNA, the CDR3 is TGTGCCAGCAGCTTAAGCTACGAGCAGTACTTC. Amino acids: CASSLSYEQYF. The chain links TRBV7-2 to TRBJ2-7; D is uncertain. Germline-derived CDR1 and CDR2 are SGHTA and FQGNSA. This CDR3 is 11 amino acids long. Trimming pared 2 bases from V and 3 bases from J, leaving 2 bases between. The whole variable domain, remainder taken from reference TRBV7-2 and TRBJ2-7, is GAGVSQSPSNKVTEKGKDVELRCDPISGHTALYWYRQSLGQGLEFLIYFQGNSAPDKSGLPSDRFSAERTGGSVSTLTIQRTQQEDSAVYLCASSLSYEQYFGPGTRLTVT.

The rearrangement joins TRBV7-9 to TRBJ2-1; TRBD1 or TRBD2 may be the D gene (6 bases each). This CDR3 region has 19 residues. The V gene's germline CDR1 is SEHNR and CDR2 FQNEAQ (reference sequence). With 5 bases removed from V and 2 bases from J, the gap between germline ends came to 25 bases. CDR3 in amino acids: CASSPLGGELSGAYNEQFF. In nucleotides, the CDR3 is TGTGCCAGCAGCCCACTGGGGGGCGAACTTAGCGGAGCCTACAATGAGCAGTTCTTC.

The chain is built from TRBV28 and TRBJ1-2; weak D call: TRBD1 (6 bases). Germline V gives CDR1 MDHEN, CDR2 SYDVKM. The V end lost 6 bases, the J end lost 8 bases, and 19 bases lay between the germline ends. This CDR3 spans 14 amino acids. CDR3 sequence (DNA): TGTGCCAGCAGGACCGAGACAGGTTTTTTAGGCTACACCTTC. Amino acid sequence: CASRTETGFLGYTF.

This chain uses TRBV9 with TRBJ2-1; 13 bases match TRBD2. The CDR3 contains 16 residues. The germline gives CDR1 SGDLS, CDR2 YYNGEE. With V trimmed by 0 bases and J by 6 bases, 3 bases remained unmatched. For the CDR3, the DNA is TGTGCCAGCAGCGTAGGGGGACTAGCGGGACCCAATGAGCAGTTCTTC. Translation gives CASSVGGLAGPNEQFF.

The V and J genes are TRBV19 and TRBJ1-2, with D perhaps TRBD1 (6 bases). Trimming removed 3 bases at V and 8 bases at J, with 16 bases between. The V gene's germline CDR1 is LNHDA and CDR2 SQIVND (reference sequence). The CDR3 has 14 amino acids. In DNA, the CDR3 is TGTGCCAGTAGTATTACGGGGGGCGCTGGAGGCTACACCTTC. It codes for CASSITGGAGGYTF.

This chain links TRBV5-1 with TRBJ2-7; D remains unclear. Per the germline V gene, CDR1 is SGHRS and CDR2 is YFSETQ. V dropped 1 base and J dropped 0 bases, with 5 bases sitting between them. CDR3 length: 13 residues. In nucleotides, the CDR3 is TGCGCCAGCAGCTTGCAGGTCTCCTACGAGCAGTACTTC. It translates to CASSLQVSYEQYF.

The chain carries TRBV30 and TRBJ1-5, with 9 bases identical to TRBD1. The V segment lost 2 bases and the J segment 2 bases; nucleotides outside the gene matches: 1. Germline CDR1 GTSNPN, CDR2 SVGIG (reference sequence). The CDR3 is made up of 14 amino acids. The DNA of the CDR3 is TGTGCCTGGAGTACAGGGGGCGGCAATCAGCCCCAGCATTTT. It yields the protein CAWSTGGGNQPQHF.

V and J are TRBV7-2 and TRBJ1-3, with unresolved D. Trimming left V 6 bases short and J 0 bases short, with 3 bases between. Germline V lookup: CDR1 SGHTA, CDR2 FQGNSA. The CDR3 spans 12 residues. The CDR3 coding sequence is TGTGCCAGCAGGGGCTCTGGAAACACCATATATTTT. Amino acids: CASRGSGNTIYF.